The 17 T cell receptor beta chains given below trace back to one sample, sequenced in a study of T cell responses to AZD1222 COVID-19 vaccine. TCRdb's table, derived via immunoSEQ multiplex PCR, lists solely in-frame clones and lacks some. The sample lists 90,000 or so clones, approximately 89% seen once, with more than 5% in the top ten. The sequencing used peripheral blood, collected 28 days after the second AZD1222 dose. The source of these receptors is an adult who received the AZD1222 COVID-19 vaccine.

The CDR3 DNA follows: TGTGCCAGCAGGCCCACCCGAGAGAACACTGAAGCTTTCTTT. This translates into CASRPTRENTEAFF. This rearrangement joins TRBV27 to TRBJ1-1; D is unresolved. V dropped 6 bases and J dropped 1 base, with 12 bases sitting between them. The germline CDR1 and CDR2 sequences are MNHEY and SMNVEV (reference sequence). CDR3 length: 14 amino acids.

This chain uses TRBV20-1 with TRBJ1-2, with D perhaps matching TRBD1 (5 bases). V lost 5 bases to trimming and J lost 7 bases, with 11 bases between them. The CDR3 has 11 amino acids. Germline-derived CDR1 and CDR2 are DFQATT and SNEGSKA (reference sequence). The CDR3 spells CSAHRTGGYTF. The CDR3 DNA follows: TGCAGTGCTCACAGGACGGGTGGCTACACCTTC.

The DNA for the CDR3 is TGCAGTGCTAGTTCCGGGGGAGGAGGATACACTGAAGCTTTCTTT. Amino acid sequence: CSASSGGGGYTEAFF. The V call is TRBV20-1, the J call TRBJ1-1, with D possibly matching TRBD1 (5 bases). Between the trimmed V and J ends, which lost 3 bases and 3 bases, there was a span of 17 bases. The CDR3 runs to 15 residues. Per germline, CDR1 DFQATT and CDR2 SNEGSKA (reference sequence).

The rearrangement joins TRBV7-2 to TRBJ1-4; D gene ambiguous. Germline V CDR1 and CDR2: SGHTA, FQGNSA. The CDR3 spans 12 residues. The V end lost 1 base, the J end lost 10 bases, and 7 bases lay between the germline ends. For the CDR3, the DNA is TGTGCCAGCAGCTTAGGAGGTGTAAAACTGTTTTTT. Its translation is CASSLGGVKLFF. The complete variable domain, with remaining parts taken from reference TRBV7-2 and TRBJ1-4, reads GAGVSQSPSNKVTEKGKDVELRCDPISGHTALYWYRQSLGQGLEFLIYFQGNSAPDKSGLPSDRFSAERTGGSVSTLTIQRTQQEDSAVYLCASSLGGVKLFFGSGTQLSVL.

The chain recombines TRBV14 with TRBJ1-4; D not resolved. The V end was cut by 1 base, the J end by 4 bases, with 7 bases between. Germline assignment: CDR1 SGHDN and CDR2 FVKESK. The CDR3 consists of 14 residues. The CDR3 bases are TGTGCCAGCAGCCAAGCACAGATTAATGAAAAACTGTTTTTT. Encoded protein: CASSQAQINEKLFF.

CDR3 residues: CASSLTGQGGRLSTEAFF. CDR3 in DNA: TGCGCCAGCAGCTTGACAGGACAGGGCGGTAGGTTGAGCACTGAAGCTTTCTTT. The chain couples TRBV5-1 to TRBJ1-1; 8 nucleotides match TRBD1. Losses at the gene ends were 1 base for V and 4 bases for J; bases not matched to a gene: 15. The CDR3 has 18 amino acids. The V gene's germline CDR1 is SGHRS and CDR2 YFSETQ.

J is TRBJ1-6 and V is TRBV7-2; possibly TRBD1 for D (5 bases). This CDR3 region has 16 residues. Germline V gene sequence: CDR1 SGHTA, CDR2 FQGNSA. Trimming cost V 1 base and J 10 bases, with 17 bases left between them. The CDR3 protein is CASSLGGGGTGSPLHF. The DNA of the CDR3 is TGTGCCAGCAGCTTAGGAGGTGGGGGGACGGGGTCACCCCTCCACTTT.

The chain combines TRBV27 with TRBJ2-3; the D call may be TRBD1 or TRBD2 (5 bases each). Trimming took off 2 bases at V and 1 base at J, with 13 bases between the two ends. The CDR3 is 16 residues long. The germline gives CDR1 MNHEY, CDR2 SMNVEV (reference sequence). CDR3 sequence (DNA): TGTGCCAGCAGTTTAGGGACCTATACCCGCACAGATACGCAGTATTTT. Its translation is CASSLGTYTRTDTQYF.

CDR3 coding DNA: TGTGCCAGCAGTGAAGTGGGGAGCTCCTACGAGCAGTACTTC. Translating it yields CASSEVGSSYEQYF. This chain links TRBV2 with TRBJ2-7; the D gene is possibly TRBD2 (5 bases). Germline CDR1 reads SNHLY; CDR2 reads FYNNEI. Trimming left V 1 base short and J 0 bases short, with 7 bases between. The CDR3 loop spans 14 amino acids.

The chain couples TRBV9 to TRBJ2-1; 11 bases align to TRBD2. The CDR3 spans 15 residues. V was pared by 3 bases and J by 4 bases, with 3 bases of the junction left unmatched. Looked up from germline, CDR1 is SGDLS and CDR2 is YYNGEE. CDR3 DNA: TGTGCCAGCAGCGCTAGCGGGGGGACTTACAATGAGCAGTTCTTC. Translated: CASSASGGTYNEQFF.

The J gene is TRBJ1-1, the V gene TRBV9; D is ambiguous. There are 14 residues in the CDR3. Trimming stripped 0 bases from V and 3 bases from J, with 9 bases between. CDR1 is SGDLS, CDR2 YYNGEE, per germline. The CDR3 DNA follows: TGTGCCAGCAGCGTAGTTGGGGTGGACACTGAAGCTTTCTTT. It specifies CASSVVGVDTEAFF.

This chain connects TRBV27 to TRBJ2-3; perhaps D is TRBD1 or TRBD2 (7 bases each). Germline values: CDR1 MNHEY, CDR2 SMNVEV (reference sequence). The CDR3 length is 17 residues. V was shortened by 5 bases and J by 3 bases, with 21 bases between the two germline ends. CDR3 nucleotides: TGTGCCAGCAGTGCGCGGGGGTACAGGGGAAATACAGATACGCAGTATTTT. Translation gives CASSARGYRGNTDTQYF.

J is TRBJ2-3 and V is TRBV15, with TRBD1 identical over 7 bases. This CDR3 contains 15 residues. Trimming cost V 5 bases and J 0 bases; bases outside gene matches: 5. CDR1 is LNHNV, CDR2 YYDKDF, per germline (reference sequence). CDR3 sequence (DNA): TGTGCCACCAGCGGCCGGGACAGAAGCACAGATACGCAGTATTTT. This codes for CATSGRDRSTDTQYF.

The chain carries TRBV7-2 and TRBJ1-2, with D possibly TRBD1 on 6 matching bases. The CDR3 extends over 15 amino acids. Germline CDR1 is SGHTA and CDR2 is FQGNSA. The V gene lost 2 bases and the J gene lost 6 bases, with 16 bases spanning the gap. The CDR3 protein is CASSLSPGEFHGYTF. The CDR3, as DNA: TGTGCCAGCAGCTTAAGTCCAGGGGAGTTCCATGGCTACACCTTC.

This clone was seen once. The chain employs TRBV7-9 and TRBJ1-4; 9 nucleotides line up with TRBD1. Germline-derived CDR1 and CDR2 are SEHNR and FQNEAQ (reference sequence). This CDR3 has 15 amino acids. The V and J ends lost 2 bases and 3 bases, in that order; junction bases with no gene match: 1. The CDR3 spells CASSLRTGANEKLFF. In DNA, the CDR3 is TGTGCCAGCAGCTTACGGACAGGGGCTAATGAAAAACTGTTTTTT. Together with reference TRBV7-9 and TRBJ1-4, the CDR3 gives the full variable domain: DTGVSQNPRHKITKRGQNVTFRCDPISEHNRLYWYRQTLGQGPEFLTYFQNEAQLEKSRLLSDRFSAERPKGSFSTLEIQRTEQGDSAMYLCASSLRTGANEKLFFGSGTQLSVL.

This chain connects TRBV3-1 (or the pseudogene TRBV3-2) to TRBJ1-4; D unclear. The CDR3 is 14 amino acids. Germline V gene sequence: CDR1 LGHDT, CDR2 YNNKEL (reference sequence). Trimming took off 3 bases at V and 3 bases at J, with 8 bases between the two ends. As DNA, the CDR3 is TGTGCCAGCAGCCAGCGGGTATCTAATGAAAAACTGTTTTTT. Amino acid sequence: CASSQRVSNEKLFF.

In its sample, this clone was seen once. CDR3: CASSRPNQPQHF. CDR3 nucleotide sequence: TGTGCCAGCAGCCGCCCCAATCAGCCCCAGCATTTT. The chain has TRBV27 and TRBJ1-5, with unresolved D. Germline assignment: CDR1 MNHEY and CDR2 SMNVEV (reference sequence). The V gene lost 6 bases and the J gene lost 3 bases, with 6 bases spanning the gap. The CDR3 contains 12 residues.